This T cell receptor (beta chain) is from a study of OX40 agonist ivuxolimab in advanced cancers. Study-wide context: Three patients, one with hepatocellular carcinoma and two with cutaneous melanoma, responded partially.

The method was immunoSEQ multiplex PCR; TCRdb's version includes in-frame clones alone and lacks a portion of them. The sample lists about 45,000 clones, 82% occurring once. The CDR3 length is 15 residues. Trimming shortened V by 7 bases and J by 1 base, and 14 bases separated the two germline ends. Germline lookup yields CDR1 MNHNS and CDR2 SASEGT. The source was CD4+ or CD8+ T cells sorted from blood, collected in a trial of the OX40 agonist ivuxolimab. The receptor was derived from an adult with an advanced solid tumor such as melanoma, head and neck, liver or kidney cancer. The chain has TRBV6-1 and TRBJ2-4, with D unresolved. As DNA, the CDR3 is TGTGCCAGCAAACAAGAGTATTGGGCCAAAAACATTCAGTACTTC. The encoded protein is CASKQEYWAKNIQYF.